This entry is about one T cell receptor beta chain. Its target is unknown. The data were produced by immunoSEQ multiplex PCR, yet TCRdb's version contains in-frame clones alone and is incomplete. The top ten hold 1.5% to 2% of the sample, which has 85,000 to 130,000 clones, about 88% seen once. This sample stems from a study of cytomegalovirus exposure and HLA in healthy donors. Study-level points and caveats: Most TCR sequences showed up rarely, but some public TCRs showed up in many donors. Subsequent analysis showed first-cohort TCR clusters tending to co-occur in some 110 validation repertoires.

V lost 5 bases to trimming and J lost 4 bases, with 14 bases between them. Germline V gene data show CDR1 as MDHEN and CDR2 as SYDVKM. The CDR3 has 14 residues. The source material was PBMCs. The source of this sequence is a woman between 18 and 29 years old in good health and CMV-seropositive. V is TRBV28 and J is TRBJ1-2, with D perhaps TRBD1 (6 bases). CDR3 region: CASSAQGMSYGYTF. The CDR3 DNA follows: TGTGCCAGCAGTGCCCAGGGGATGTCCTATGGCTACACCTTC.